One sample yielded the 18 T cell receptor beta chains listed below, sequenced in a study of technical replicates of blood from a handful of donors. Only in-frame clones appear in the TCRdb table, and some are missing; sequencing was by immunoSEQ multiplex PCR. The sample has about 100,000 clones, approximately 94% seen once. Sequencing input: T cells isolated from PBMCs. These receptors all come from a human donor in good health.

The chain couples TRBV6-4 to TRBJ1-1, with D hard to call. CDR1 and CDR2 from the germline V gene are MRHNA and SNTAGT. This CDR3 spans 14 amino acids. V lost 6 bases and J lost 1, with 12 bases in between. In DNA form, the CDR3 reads TGTGCCAGCAGAGACCTCCTCCGGAACACTGAAGCTTTCTTT. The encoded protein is CASRDLLRNTEAFF.

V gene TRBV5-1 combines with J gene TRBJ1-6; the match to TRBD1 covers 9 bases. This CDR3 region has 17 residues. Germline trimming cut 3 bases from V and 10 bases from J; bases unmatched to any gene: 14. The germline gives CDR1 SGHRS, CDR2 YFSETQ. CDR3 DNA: TGCGCCAGCAGCTCGCGTCCTCCCGGGACAGGGCAATCACCCCTCCACTTT. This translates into CASSSRPPGTGQSPLHF.

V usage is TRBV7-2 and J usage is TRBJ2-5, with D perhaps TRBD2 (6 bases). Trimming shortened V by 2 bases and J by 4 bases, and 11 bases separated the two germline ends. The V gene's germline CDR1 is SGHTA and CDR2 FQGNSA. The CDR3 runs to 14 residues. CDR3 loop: CASSLFGGRETQYF. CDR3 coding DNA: TGTGCCAGCAGCTTATTTGGGGGGAGAGAGACCCAGTACTTC.

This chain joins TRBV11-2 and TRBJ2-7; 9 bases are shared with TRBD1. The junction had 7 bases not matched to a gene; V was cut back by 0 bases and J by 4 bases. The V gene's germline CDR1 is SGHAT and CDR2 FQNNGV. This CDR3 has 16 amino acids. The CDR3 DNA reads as TGTGCCAGCAGCTTAGAGGGACAGGGATTTGCATACGAGCAGTACTTC. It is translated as CASSLEGQGFAYEQYF. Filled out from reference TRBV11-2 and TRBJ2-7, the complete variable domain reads EAGVAQSPRYKIIEKRQSVAFWCNPISGHATLYWYQQILGQGPKLLIQFQNNGVVDDSQLPKDRFSAERLKGVDSTLKIQPAKLEDSAVYLCASSLEGQGFAYEQYFGPGTRLTVT.

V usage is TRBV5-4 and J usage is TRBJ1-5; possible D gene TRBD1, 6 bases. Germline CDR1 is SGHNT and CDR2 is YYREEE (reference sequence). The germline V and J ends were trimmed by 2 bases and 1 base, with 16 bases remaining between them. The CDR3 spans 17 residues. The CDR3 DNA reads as TGTGCCAGCAGCTTAAATGGACAGATCCCGAGCAATCAGCCCCAGCATTTT. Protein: CASSLNGQIPSNQPQHF.

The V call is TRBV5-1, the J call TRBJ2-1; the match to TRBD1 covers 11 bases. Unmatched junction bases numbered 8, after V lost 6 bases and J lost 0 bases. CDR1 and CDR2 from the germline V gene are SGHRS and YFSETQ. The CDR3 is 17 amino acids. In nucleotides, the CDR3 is TGCGCCAGCAACGGACAGGGGGCGTTCAGCTCCTACAATGAGCAGTTCTTC. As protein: CASNGQGAFSSYNEQFF.

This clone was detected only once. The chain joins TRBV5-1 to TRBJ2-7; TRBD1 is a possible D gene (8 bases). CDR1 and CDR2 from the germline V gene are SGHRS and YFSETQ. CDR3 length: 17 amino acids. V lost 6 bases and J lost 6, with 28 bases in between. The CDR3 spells CASKFTGQVITGGEQYF. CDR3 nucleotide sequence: TGCGCCAGCAAGTTCACGGGACAGGTCATCACGGGAGGCGAGCAGTACTTC.

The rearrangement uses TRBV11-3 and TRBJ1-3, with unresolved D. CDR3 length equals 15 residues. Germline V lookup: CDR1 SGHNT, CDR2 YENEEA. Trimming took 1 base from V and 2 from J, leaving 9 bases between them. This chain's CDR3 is CASSLGGQAGNTIYF. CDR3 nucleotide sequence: TGTGCCAGCAGCTTAGGAGGCCAAGCTGGAAACACCATATATTTT.

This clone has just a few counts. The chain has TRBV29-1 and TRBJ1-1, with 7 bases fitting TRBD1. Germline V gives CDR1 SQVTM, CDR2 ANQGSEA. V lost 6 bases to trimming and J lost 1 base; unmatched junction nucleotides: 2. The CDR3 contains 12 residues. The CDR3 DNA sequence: TGCAGCGTGGGGGACAGGAACACTGAAGCTTTCTTT. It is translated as CSVGDRNTEAFF.

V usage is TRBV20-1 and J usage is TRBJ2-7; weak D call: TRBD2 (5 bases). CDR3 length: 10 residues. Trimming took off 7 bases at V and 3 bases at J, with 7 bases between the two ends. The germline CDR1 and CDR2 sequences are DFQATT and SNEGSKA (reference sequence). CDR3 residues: CSVGNYEQYF. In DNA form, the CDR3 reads TGCAGTGTCGGGAACTACGAGCAGTACTTC.

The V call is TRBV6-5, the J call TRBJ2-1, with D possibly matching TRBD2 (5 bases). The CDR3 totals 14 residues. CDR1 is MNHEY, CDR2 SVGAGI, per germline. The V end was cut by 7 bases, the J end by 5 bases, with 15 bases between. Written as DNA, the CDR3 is TGTGCCAGCAAGCCGGGGAACTCGAACAATGAGCAGTTCTTC. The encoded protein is CASKPGNSNNEQFF.

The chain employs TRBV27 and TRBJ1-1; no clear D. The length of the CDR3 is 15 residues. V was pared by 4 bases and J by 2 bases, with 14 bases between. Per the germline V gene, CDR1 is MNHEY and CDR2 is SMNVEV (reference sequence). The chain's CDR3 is CASSSTTTPNTEAFF. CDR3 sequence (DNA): TGTGCCAGCAGTTCAACGACAACCCCAAACACTGAAGCTTTCTTT.

CDR3 region: CASSKRTELNYEQYF. CDR3 nucleotides: TGTGCCAGTAGTAAAAGGACAGAGCTAAACTACGAGCAGTACTTC. V is TRBV19 and J is TRBJ2-7; the D gene is possibly TRBD1 (6 bases). Germline values: CDR1 LNHDA, CDR2 SQIVND (reference sequence). V gave up 4 bases and J gave up 3 bases, with 16 bases separating them. The CDR3 has 15 residues.

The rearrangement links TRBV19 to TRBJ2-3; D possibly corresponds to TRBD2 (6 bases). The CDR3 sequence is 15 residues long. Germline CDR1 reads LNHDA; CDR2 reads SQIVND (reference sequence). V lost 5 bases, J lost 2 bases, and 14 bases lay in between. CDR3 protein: CASSSGGENTDTQYF. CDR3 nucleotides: TGTGCCAGTAGTTCTGGCGGGGAGAACACAGATACGCAGTATTTT.

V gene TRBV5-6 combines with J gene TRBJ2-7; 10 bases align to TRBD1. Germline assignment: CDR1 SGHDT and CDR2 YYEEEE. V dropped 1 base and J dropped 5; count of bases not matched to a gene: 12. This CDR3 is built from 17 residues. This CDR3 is CASSLIVGGQGINEQYF. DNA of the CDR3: TGTGCCAGCAGCTTGATCGTAGGGGGACAGGGGATCAACGAGCAGTACTTC.

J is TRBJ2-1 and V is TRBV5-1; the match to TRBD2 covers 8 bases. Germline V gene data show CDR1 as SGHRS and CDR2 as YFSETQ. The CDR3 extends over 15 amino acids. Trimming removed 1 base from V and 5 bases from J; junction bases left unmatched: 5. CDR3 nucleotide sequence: TGCGCCAGCAGCTTGTCGGGACTAGACAACAATGAGCAGTTCTTC. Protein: CASSLSGLDNNEQFF. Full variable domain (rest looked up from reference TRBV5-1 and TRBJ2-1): KAGVTQTPRYLIKTRGQQVTLSCSPISGHRSVSWYQQTPGQGLQFLFEYFSETQRNKGNFPGRFSGRQFSNSRSEMNVSTLELGDSALYLCASSLSGLDNNEQFFGPGTRLTVL.

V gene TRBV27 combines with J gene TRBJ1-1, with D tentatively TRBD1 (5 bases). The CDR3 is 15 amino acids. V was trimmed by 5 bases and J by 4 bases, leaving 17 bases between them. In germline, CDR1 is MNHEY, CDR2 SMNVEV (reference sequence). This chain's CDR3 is CASSRRRDLGTEAFF. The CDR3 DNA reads TGTGCCAGCAGTCGTCGCCGGGACTTGGGCACTGAAGCTTTCTTT.

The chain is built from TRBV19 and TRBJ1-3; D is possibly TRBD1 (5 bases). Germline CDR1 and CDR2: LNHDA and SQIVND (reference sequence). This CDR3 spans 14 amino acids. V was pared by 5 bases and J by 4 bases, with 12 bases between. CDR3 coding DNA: TGTGCCAGTAGTCGGGGGTCGCGGGGAAACACCATATATTTT. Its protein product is CASSRGSRGNTIYF.